The clone carrying this TCR beta chain occurred many times. The sample originates from a study of low-dose radiotherapy and immunotherapy resistance in tumors. As for the study in general: The schedule for Cohort 2 used 1 Gy per fraction every two weeks, which added up to 13 Gy over 26 weeks.

The time point was: before trial treatment. In the RACIN dose-escalation trial, donors got nivolumab plus ipilimumab with aspirin, cyclophosphamide and radiotherapy. The CDR3 extends over 14 amino acids. V dropped 5 bases and J dropped 10; count of bases not matched to a gene: 6. Gene-specific TRAV and TRBV primers were used for first-strand cDNA, covering alpha and beta chains. The TCRs were subjected to amplification over around 19 PCR cycles employing a constant-region primer in conjunction with a V-primer adapter. TCRdb passed the reads through MiXCR, listing each CDR3 protein once. The sample gives 75,000 to 95,000 distinct CDR3 sequences, roughly 9% of which show up once; roughly 1% is in the top ten.

The TCR originated in a male donor with prostate cancer. The specimen comprised PBMCs, sampled before treatment. The J gene is TRBJ1-6, the V gene TRBV12-3 or TRBV12-4, with 9 nucleotides matching TRBD1. The CDR3 is CASSQTGGLSPLHF. CDR3 nucleotide sequence: TGTGCCAGCAGTCAGACAGGGGGATTGTCACCCCTCCACTTT.